This TCR beta chain was retrieved from a study of blood T cells in healthy people across ages. CDR1 is SGHRS, CDR2 YFSETQ, per germline. CDR3 length: 13 amino acids. A remark on this clonotype: One end of the junction fails to match germline, which may point to a read error.

It was with a sample-barcoded 5' primer and a J-beta primer mix that a second PCR of roughly 7 to 12 cycles was run. TCRdb called the 5' RACE reads again in MiXCR, with one record for every CDR3 protein. The sample lists around 900,000 distinct CDR3 sequences, 45% to 60% seen once, with 20% to 25% in the top ten. The receptor was isolated from a woman aged 60-75 years in good health. The chain combines TRBV5-1 with TRBJ2-2, with D unresolved. Sample: blood. CDR3 region: CASSLVVTGELFF. CDR3 in DNA: TGTGCCAGCAGCTTAGTTGTCACCGGGGAGCTGTTTTTT. Based on the CDR3 plus reference TRBV5-1 and TRBJ2-2, the full variable domain is KAGVTQTPRYLIKTRGQQVTLSCSPISGHRSVSWYQQTPGQGLQFLFEYFSETQRNKGNFPGRFSGRQFSNSRSEMNVSTLELGDSALYLCASSLVVTGELFFGEGSRLTVL.